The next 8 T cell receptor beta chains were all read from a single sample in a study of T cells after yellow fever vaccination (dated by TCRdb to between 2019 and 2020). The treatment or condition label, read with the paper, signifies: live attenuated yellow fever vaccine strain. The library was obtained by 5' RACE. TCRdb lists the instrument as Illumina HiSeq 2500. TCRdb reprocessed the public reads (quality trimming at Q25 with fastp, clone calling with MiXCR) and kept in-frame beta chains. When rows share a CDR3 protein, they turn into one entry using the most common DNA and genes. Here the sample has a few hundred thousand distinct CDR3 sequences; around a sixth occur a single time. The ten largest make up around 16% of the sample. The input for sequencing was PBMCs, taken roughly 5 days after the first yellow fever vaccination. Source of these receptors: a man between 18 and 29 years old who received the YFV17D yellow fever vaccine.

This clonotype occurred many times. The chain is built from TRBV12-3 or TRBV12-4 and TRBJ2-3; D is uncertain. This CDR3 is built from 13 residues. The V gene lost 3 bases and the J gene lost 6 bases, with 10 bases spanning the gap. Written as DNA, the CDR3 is TGTGCCAGCAGTTTGGAGCAACGGGATACGCAGTATTTT. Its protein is CASSLEQRDTQYF.

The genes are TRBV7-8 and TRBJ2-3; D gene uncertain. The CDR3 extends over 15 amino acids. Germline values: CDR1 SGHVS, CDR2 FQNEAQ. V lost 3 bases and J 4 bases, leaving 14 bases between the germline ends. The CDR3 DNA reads TGTGCCAGCAGCTTCGCGGCCCGGACGTCAGATACGCAGTATTTT. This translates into CASSFAARTSDTQYF.

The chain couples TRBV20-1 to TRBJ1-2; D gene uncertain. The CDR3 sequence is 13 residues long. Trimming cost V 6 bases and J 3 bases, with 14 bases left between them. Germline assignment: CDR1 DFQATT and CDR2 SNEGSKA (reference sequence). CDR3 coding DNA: TGCAGTGCCCAGGCGGATCAAGACTATGGCTACACCTTC. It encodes CSAQADQDYGYTF.

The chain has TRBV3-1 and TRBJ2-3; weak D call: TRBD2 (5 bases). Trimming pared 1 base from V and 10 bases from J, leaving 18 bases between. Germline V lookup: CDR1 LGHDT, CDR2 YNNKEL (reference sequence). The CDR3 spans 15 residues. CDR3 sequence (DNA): TGTGCCAGCAGCCAAGTATTTAGTCCGGACTCGGCGCAGTATTTT. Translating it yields CASSQVFSPDSAQYF.

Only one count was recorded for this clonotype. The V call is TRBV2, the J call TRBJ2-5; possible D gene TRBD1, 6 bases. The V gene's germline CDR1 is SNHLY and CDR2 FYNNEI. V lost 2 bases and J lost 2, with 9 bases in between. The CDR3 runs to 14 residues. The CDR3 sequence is CASSEQGIQETQYF. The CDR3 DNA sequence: TGTGCCAGCAGTGAACAGGGGATACAAGAGACCCAGTACTTC.

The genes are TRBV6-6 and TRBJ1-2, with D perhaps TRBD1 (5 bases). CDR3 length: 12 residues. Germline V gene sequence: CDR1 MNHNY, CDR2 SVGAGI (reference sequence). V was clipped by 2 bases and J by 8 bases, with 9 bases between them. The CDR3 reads CASSYGREGYTF. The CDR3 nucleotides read TGTGCCAGCAGTTACGGCAGGGAGGGCTACACCTTC.

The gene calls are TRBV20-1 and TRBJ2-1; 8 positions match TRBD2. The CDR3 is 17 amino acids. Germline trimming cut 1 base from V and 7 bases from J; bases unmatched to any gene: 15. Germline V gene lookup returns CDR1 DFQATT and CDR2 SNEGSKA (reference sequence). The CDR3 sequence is CSARVVGLEVHTNEQFF. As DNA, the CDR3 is TGCAGTGCTAGAGTCGTGGGACTAGAGGTCCATACAAATGAGCAGTTCTTC.

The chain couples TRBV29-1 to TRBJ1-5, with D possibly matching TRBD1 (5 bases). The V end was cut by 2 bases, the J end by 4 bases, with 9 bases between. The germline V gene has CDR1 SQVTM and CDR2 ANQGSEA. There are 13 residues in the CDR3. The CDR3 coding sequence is TGCAGCGTTGAATGGGGACCTAATCAGCCCCAGCATTTT. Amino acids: CSVEWGPNQPQHF.